This TCR beta chain was identified in a study of radiotherapy plus CTLA-4 blockade in lung cancer. V lost 0 bases, J lost 4 bases, and 3 bases stayed unmatched. Germline assignment: CDR1 SGHDT and CDR2 YYEEEE. The CDR3 is 14 amino acids. Profiled with immunoSEQ multiplex PCR; TCRdb holds only in-frame clones, not every one. Here the sample spans approximately 80,000 clones, roughly 70% being singletons. The chain is built from TRBV5-6 and TRBJ2-7; 8 nucleotides agree with TRBD1. The source was peripheral blood, collected from a patient treated with radiotherapy plus ipilimumab. The origin of this receptor is a human donor with non-small cell lung cancer whose response to radiotherapy plus ipilimumab could not be evaluated. CDR3 region: CASSLGQGFYEQYF. The CDR3 bases are TGTGCCAGCAGCTTGGGACAGGGGTTTTACGAGCAGTACTTC.